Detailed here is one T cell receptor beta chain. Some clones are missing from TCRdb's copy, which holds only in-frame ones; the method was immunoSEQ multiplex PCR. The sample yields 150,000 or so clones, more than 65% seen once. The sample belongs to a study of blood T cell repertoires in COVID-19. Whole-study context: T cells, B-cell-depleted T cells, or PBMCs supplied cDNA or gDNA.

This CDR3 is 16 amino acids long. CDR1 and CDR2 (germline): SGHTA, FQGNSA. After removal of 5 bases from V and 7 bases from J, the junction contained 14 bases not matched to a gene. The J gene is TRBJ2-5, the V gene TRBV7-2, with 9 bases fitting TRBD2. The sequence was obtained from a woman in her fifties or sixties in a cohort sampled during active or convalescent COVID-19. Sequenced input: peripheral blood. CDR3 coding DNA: TGTGCCAGCAGCCCTCGCAGCGGGGGGATTCTGGGGACCCAGTACTTC. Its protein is CASSPRSGGILGTQYF.